What follows are 20 T cell receptor beta chains derived from one specimen sequenced in a study of T cells after yellow fever vaccination. TCRdb recomputed calls from the 5' RACE reads with MiXCR, one row per CDR3 protein. The sample holds under 200,000 distinct CDR3 sequences, 11% seen once. Source: CD8+ T cells sorted from PBMCs, taken 15 days after the yellow fever booster vaccination. These TCRs come from a man in his late teens or twenties who received the YFV17D yellow fever vaccine.

V is TRBV4-3 and J is TRBJ1-1; D is possibly TRBD1 (5 bases). Germline V gene sequence: CDR1 LGHNA, CDR2 YSLEER. Trimming pared 0 bases from V and 4 bases from J, leaving 39 bases between. The CDR3 has 24 residues. The CDR3 nucleotides read TGCGCCAGCAGCCAAGAGGATCGGGCAGGGTGGATAATGAACGTCGGGGTGTCCCCCACTGAAGCTTTCTTT. Residues: CASSQEDRAGWIMNVGVSPTEAFF.

The rearrangement uses TRBV30 and TRBJ2-7; TRBD2 matches at 7 bases. The length of the CDR3 is 14 residues. After removal of 0 bases from V and 0 bases from J, the junction contained 2 bases not matched to a gene. Germline CDR1 reads GTSNPN; CDR2 reads SVGIG (reference sequence). The DNA of the CDR3 is TGTGCCTGGAGTGTCGGGGGGACCTCCTACGAGCAGTACTTC. Translating it yields CAWSVGGTSYEQYF. Based on the CDR3 plus reference TRBV30 and TRBJ2-7, the full variable domain is SQTIHQWPATLVQPVGSPLSLECTVEGTSNPNLYWYRQAAGRGLQLLFYSVGIGQISSEVPQNLSASRPQDRQFILSSKKLLLSDSGFYLCAWSVGGTSYEQYFGPGTRLTVT.

The chain links TRBV20-1 to TRBJ2-1, with 8 bases lining up with TRBD2. CDR1 and CDR2 from the germline V gene are DFQATT and SNEGSKA (reference sequence). The CDR3 is made up of 16 amino acids. The V gene end was trimmed by 1 base and the J gene end by 1 base; junction bases not matched to a gene: 6. The CDR3 coding sequence is TGCAGTGCTAGAGGGGGGGGACTAGTTTCCTACAATGAGCAGTTCTTC. This gives the protein CSARGGGLVSYNEQFF.

This clonotype was observed a few times. This chain joins TRBV6-5 and TRBJ1-2, with D hard to call. Looked up from germline, CDR1 is MNHEY and CDR2 is SVGAGI. Trimming removed 2 bases at V and 4 bases at J, with 11 bases between. This CDR3 has 14 amino acids. As DNA, the CDR3 is TGTGCCAGCAGTTACGGACGGCATCTCTATGGCTACACCTTC. This encodes CASSYGRHLYGYTF.

This clonotype was observed a few times. In DNA form, the CDR3 reads TGTGCCAGCAGCTTCGGGGGGTCCGGGGAGCTGTTTTTT. Protein sequence: CASSFGGSGELFF. The rearrangement uses TRBV7-2 and TRBJ2-2; TRBD2 aligns across 7 bases. The germline gives CDR1 SGHTA, CDR2 FQGNSA. This CDR3 contains 13 residues. Trimming took 3 bases from V and 6 from J; bases not matched to a gene: 1.

This clonotype turned up a few times. The chain links TRBV5-1 to TRBJ2-1; possibly TRBD1 or TRBD2 for D (5 bases each). This CDR3 has 14 residues. The ends were cut back, 3 bases at V and 8 bases at J, with 15 bases in the middle. Germline-derived CDR1 and CDR2 are SGHRS and YFSETQ. The CDR3 bases are TGCGCCAGCAGCTATACCGGGGCGCTGGATGAGCAGTTCTTC. It encodes CASSYTGALDEQFF.

This clonotype showed up just a few times. V usage is TRBV5-1 and J usage is TRBJ2-4; possibly TRBD2 for D (6 bases). CDR3 length: 14 residues. CDR1 is SGHRS, CDR2 YFSETQ, per germline. Deletions cut 4 bases from V and 3 bases from J, with 11 bases between. The CDR3 here is CASSGQGGKNIQYF. CDR3 DNA: TGCGCCAGCAGCGGCCAGGGAGGCAAAAACATTCAGTACTTC.

Only a few counts were recorded for this clonotype. The chain employs TRBV4-3 and TRBJ2-5; 8 nucleotides align to TRBD2. Trimming at V came to 1 base and at J to 7 bases, leaving 8 bases not matched to a gene. This CDR3 has 15 residues. CDR1 is LGHNA, CDR2 YSLEER, per germline. CDR3 protein: CASSQAWTSYGTQYF. The CDR3 nucleotides read TGCGCCAGCAGCCAAGCATGGACTAGCTATGGGACCCAGTACTTC.

This clonotype was recorded at least ten times. The gene calls are TRBV6-4 and TRBJ1-1, with D perhaps TRBD1 (5 bases). From germline, CDR1 is MRHNA and CDR2 SNTAGT. The CDR3 contains 14 residues. The germline V and J ends were trimmed by 3 bases and 9 bases, with 17 bases remaining between them. CDR3 DNA: TGTGCCAGCAGTGATTCTGTAGGGACGGGACAAGCTTTCTTT. Protein sequence: CASSDSVGTGQAFF.

This clonotype was observed at least ten times. The chain links TRBV27 to TRBJ2-3; no reliable D call. Germline CDR1 and CDR2: MNHEY and SMNVEV (reference sequence). The CDR3 length is 13 residues. Trimming left V 6 bases short and J 4 bases short, with 11 bases between. CDR3 nucleotide sequence: TGTGCCAGCAGCGAATATGGGGCAGATACGCAGTATTTT. Translating gives CASSEYGADTQYF.

The V gene is TRBV2, the J gene TRBJ1-5; D is unclear. Trimming cost V 4 bases and J 4 bases, with 8 bases left between them. CDR1 is SNHLY and CDR2 is FYNNEI in the germline V gene. The length of the CDR3 is 13 residues. CDR3 nucleotide sequence: TGTGCCAGCAGTGCATCCCCAAATCAGCCCCAGCATTTT. It is translated as CASSASPNQPQHF.

This chain links TRBV5-1 with TRBJ2-7; D possibly corresponds to TRBD1 (6 bases). The ends were cut back, 1 base at V and 4 bases at J, with 9 bases in the middle. CDR1 and CDR2 (germline): SGHRS, YFSETQ. The CDR3 covers 13 residues. CDR3 DNA: TGCGCCAGCAGCTTGACAACAGGGTACGAGCAGTACGTC. Translation: CASSLTTGYEQYV.

The V call is TRBV7-6, the J call TRBJ2-5; tentative D call: TRBD2 (6 bases). V was trimmed by 4 bases and J by 2 bases, leaving 11 bases between them. Looked up from germline, CDR1 is SGHVS and CDR2 is FNYEAQ. This CDR3 contains 14 residues. CDR3 in DNA: TGTGCCAGCAGCTCCCTGGGACTTCAAGAGACCCAGTACTTC. This translates into CASSSLGLQETQYF.

This clonotype came up a few times. It is likely a read error, because the conserved phenylalanine at the end of the CDR3 is missing. Because the CDR3's place on the DNA is in doubt, the DNA is left out and the CDR3 is given as listed by TCRdb. The V call is TRBV7-9, the J call TRBJ2-1; the table's D call TRBD2 went unverified against the DNA. Germline values: CDR1 SEHNR, CDR2 FQNEAQ (reference sequence). The CDR3 is 16 amino acids in total, end residues counted. The CDR3 is CASSFRTSGDRLCSSA.

The chain has TRBV12-3 or TRBV12-4 and TRBJ2-6; either TRBD1 or TRBD2 may fit D (5 bases each). Trimming removed 5 bases from V and 0 bases from J, with 14 bases in between. The CDR3 has 17 residues. CDR3 amino acids: CASSTRDPSSGANVLTF. CDR3 nucleotides: TGTGCCAGCAGTACCCGGGACCCGAGCTCTGGGGCCAACGTCCTGACTTTC.

This clonotype was picked up a small number of times. The genes are TRBV5-6 and TRBJ2-2; D may be TRBD1 (6 bases). The V gene's germline CDR1 is SGHDT and CDR2 YYEEEE. The CDR3 totals 17 residues. V gave up 1 base and J gave up 2 bases, with 15 bases separating them. CDR3 nucleotides: TGTGCCAGCAGCTTGACGTTCTTACAGGGTAACACCGGGGAGCTGTTTTTT. It is translated as CASSLTFLQGNTGELFF.

This clonotype was seen only a few times. The V gene is TRBV5-1, the J gene TRBJ1-1; D might be TRBD1 (6 bases). The CDR3 is 17 residues long. Trimming removed 4 bases from V and 3 bases from J, with 22 bases in between. Germline V gene sequence: CDR1 SGHRS, CDR2 YFSETQ. The CDR3 sequence: CASSPYPLDSIYTEAFF. DNA for the CDR3: TGCGCCAGCAGCCCCTACCCGCTGGACAGCATTTACACTGAAGCTTTCTTT.

The chain is built from TRBV6-2 or TRBV6-3 and TRBJ2-7, with a weak D call TRBD2 (6 bases). The germline CDR1 and CDR2 sequences are MNHEY and SVGEGT. The V gene lost 6 bases and the J gene lost 1 base, with 16 bases spanning the gap. The CDR3 sequence is 15 residues long. The CDR3 here is CASSFGLRGSYEQYF. As DNA, the CDR3 is TGTGCCAGCAGCTTCGGACTAAGAGGTTCCTACGAGCAGTACTTC.

This chain connects TRBV7-6 to TRBJ2-5; unclear D gene. The CDR3 covers 11 residues. Between the trimmed V and J ends, which lost 9 bases and 7 bases, there was a span of 12 bases. The V gene's germline CDR1 is SGHVS and CDR2 FNYEAQ. In DNA, the CDR3 is TGTGCCAGTAGTAAGCCCGGGACCCAGTACTTC. This gives the protein CASSKPGTQYF.

This clonotype was seen a few times. The chain combines TRBV6-5 with TRBJ2-5, with TRBD1 matching 8 bases. With 2 bases clipped from V and 2 bases from J, the junction kept 16 bases outside the gene matches. This CDR3 contains 19 residues. Germline V CDR1 and CDR2: MNHEY, SVGAGI. The CDR3 region is CASSYLGGEDRDLQETQYF. The CDR3 DNA is TGTGCCAGCAGTTACCTGGGGGGCGAGGACAGGGATTTACAAGAGACCCAGTACTTC.